Detailed here is one TCR beta chain. Antigen unknown. This CDR3 region has 12 residues. V lost 3 bases to trimming and J lost 8 bases, with 8 bases between them. From the RT-PCR reads, TCRdb called clonotypes with MiXCR, one entry per CDR3 protein. The sample includes approximately 700,000 distinct CDR3 sequences, about 15% of them seen just once. This specimen comes from a study of response to subunit inactivated influenza vaccine. Points from the study as a whole: It was suggested by the authors that few new T cells are recruited by each seasonal influenza vaccination.

Material: PBMCs from blood, obtained around two weeks before vaccination. This clonotype was obtained from a man between 50 and 59 years old who received an inactivated influenza vaccine. V is TRBV12-3 or TRBV12-4 and J is TRBJ2-1; no clear D. The CDR3 nucleotides read TGTGCCAGCAGTTTTATCCACCATGAGCAGTTCTTC. This codes for CASSFIHHEQFF.